The text below deals with one TCR beta chain. These data belong to a study of shared clonotypes between healthy human individuals. The CDR3 loop spans 13 amino acids. CDR1 and CDR2 from the germline V gene are MDHEN and SYDVKM. The V end was cut by 5 bases, the J end by 5 bases, with 10 bases between. Repertoires were generated with immunoSEQ multiplex PCR, while TCRdb's copy carries only in-frame clones and drops some. Here the sample spans roughly 720,000 clones, around 90% being singletons. Sample: memory CD8+ T cells from PBMCs. Subset denoted: CD45RO+ cells pooled with CCR7-negative TemRA cells. The sequence was obtained from a young man in good health. Some clones in this sample may be carry-over from other donors' samples. This sequence joins TRBV28 and TRBJ2-1; D gene ambiguous. CDR3 DNA: TGTGCCAGCAGTCCCCTCATTAACAATGAGCAGTTCTTC. This translates into CASSPLINNEQFF.